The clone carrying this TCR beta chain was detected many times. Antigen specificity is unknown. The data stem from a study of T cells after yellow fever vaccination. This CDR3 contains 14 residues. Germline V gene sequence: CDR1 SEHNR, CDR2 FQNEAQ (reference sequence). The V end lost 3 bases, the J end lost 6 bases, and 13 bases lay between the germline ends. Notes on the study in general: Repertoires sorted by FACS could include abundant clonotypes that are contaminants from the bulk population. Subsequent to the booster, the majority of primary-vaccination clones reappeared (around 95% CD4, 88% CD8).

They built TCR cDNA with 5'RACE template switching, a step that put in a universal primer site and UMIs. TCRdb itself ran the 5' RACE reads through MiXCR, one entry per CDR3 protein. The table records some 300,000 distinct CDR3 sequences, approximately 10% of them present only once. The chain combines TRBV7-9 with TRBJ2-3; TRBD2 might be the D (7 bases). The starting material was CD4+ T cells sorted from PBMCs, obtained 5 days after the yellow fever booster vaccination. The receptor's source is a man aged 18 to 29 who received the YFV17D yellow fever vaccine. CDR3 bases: TGTGCCAGCAGCTTGCCGGAGGGGGGGGATACGCAGTATTTT. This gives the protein CASSLPEGGDTQYF.